Each of the 3 T cell receptor beta chains below was sequenced from the same sample in a study of tumor-infiltrating lymphocytes in oesophageal squamous cell carcinoma. TCRdb recomputed calls from the PCR reads with MiXCR, one row per CDR3 protein. The table includes 5,500 to 7,500 distinct CDR3 sequences, about 14% detected once. The source material was esophageal tumor tissue. All receptors derive from a male donor with esophageal squamous cell carcinoma.

By share of the sample, this clonotype is medium-sized. The chain has TRBV27 and TRBJ2-3, with a weak D call TRBD2 (6 bases). The germline V and J ends were trimmed by 7 bases and 7 bases, with 27 bases remaining between them. Germline values: CDR1 MNHEY, CDR2 SMNVEV (reference sequence). The CDR3 is made up of 17 amino acids. This CDR3 is CASTPFSIRDFRHTQYF. For the CDR3, the DNA is TGTGCCAGCACCCCGTTTTCAATACGGGACTTCCGCCATACGCAGTATTTT.

This clonotype was observed many times. The chain has TRBV5-1 and TRBJ1-4; D remains unclear. Germline V gives CDR1 SGHRS, CDR2 YFSETQ. The CDR3 length is 14 residues. The germline V and J ends were trimmed by 6 bases and 0 bases, with 9 bases remaining between them. CDR3 DNA: TGCGCCAGCAAAGGAATCTCAACTAATGAAAAACTGTTTTTT. Amino acids: CASKGISTNEKLFF.

By sample share, this clonotype is medium-sized (0.01 to 0.1%). This chain joins TRBV24-1 and TRBJ2-5, with 8 bases that match TRBD1. After removal of 1 base from V and 2 bases from J, the junction contained 5 bases not matched to a gene. The germline V gene encodes CDR1 KGHDR and CDR2 SFDVKD. The CDR3 sequence is 16 residues long. Here the CDR3 reads CATSDFGTGPQETQYF. The CDR3 DNA reads as TGTGCCACCAGTGATTTTGGGACAGGCCCTCAAGAGACCCAGTACTTC.